This TCR beta chain was captured in a study of T-cell reconstitution after alpha-beta-depleted transplantation in children. Unique molecular identifiers were built into the TCRbeta library. TCRdb re-called the PCR reads with MiXCR, one entry per CDR3 protein. The repertoire holds about 100,000 distinct CDR3 sequences, around 7.8% seen once, with 16% in the top ten. This clonotype turned up a few times. V lost 5 bases, J lost 4 bases, and 2 bases stayed unmatched. This CDR3 is built from 14 residues. CDR1 is SGHVS and CDR2 is FQNEAQ in the germline V gene. The sample was PBMCs, taken before TCRalphabeta/CD19-depleted stem cell transplant. This clonotype was sampled from a boy younger than 10 with acute lymphoblastic leukemia, due to receive a stem cell transplant. V gene TRBV7-8 combines with J gene TRBJ2-1, with 10 bases that match TRBD2. CDR3 amino acids: CASSRTSGYNEQFF. Written as DNA, the CDR3 is TGTGCCAGCAGCCGGACTAGCGGTTACAATGAGCAGTTCTTC.